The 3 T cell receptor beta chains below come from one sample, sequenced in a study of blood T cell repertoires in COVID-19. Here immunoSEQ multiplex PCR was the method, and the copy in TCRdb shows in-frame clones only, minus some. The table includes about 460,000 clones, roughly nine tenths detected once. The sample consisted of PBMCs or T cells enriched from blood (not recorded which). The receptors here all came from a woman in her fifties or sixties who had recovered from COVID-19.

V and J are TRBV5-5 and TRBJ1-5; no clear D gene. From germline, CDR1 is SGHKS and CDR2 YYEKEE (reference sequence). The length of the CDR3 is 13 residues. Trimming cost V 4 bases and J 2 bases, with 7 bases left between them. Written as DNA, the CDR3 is TGTGCCAGCAGCCTATATGGCAATCAGCCCCAGCATTTT. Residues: CASSLYGNQPQHF. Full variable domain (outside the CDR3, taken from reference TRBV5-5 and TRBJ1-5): DAGVTQSPTHLIKTRGQQVTLRCSPISGHKSVSWYQQVLGQGPQFIFQYYEKEERGRGNFPDRFSARQFPNYSSELNVNALLLGDSALYLCASSLYGNQPQHFGDGTRLSIL.

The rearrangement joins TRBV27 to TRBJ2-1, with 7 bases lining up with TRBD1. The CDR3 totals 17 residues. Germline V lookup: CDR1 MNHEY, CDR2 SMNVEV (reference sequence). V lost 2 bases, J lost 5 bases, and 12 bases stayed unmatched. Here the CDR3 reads CASSLRPGQVYHNEQFF. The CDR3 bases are TGTGCCAGCAGTTTACGACCCGGACAGGTGTATCACAATGAGCAGTTCTTC.

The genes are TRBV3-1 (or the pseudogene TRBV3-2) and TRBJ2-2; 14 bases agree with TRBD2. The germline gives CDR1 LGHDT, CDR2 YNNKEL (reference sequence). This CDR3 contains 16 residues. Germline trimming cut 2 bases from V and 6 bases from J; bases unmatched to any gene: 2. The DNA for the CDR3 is TGTGCCAGCAGCCAACGGACTAGCGGGGGGCCCGGGGAGCTGTTTTTT. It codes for CASSQRTSGGPGELFF.